This T cell receptor beta chain was profiled in a study of metastatic and nonmetastatic thyroid tumors. Study context: Across peripheral blood and tumor or nodule tissue samples taken from malignant and benign thyroid patients, the repertoires were compared with one another. General observations from the study: Benign nodules were reported to have significantly lower TCR beta diversity than malignant thyroid tumors, in blood and tumor.

In regard to this clone: Antigen specificity is unknown.

As processed by the authors: CDR3 was compared across clinicopathological groups, and the resulting differences were used to build a distant-metastasis classifier for papillary thyroid cancer. With MiXCR, TCRdb called clones anew from the PCR reads. What appears here as the V and J calls and clone size reflects TCRdb's work, not the paper's. The table includes under 8,500 clones, approximately 35% detected once. No patient received treatment before thyroid surgery. V lost 2 bases to trimming and J lost 2 bases, with 10 bases between them. There are 15 residues in the CDR3. The germline V gene encodes CDR1 MRHNA and CDR2 SNTAGT.

What was sequenced was tumor tissue. The rearrangement joins TRBV6-4 to TRBJ2-1; D is possibly TRBD2 (5 bases). The source of this sequence is a female donor with papillary thyroid cancer or a benign thyroid nodule (not recorded which). Some clones in this sample may be carry-over from other donors' samples. CDR3 in DNA: TGTGCCAGCAGTGACCTCGCGGGTGCCTACAATGAGCAGTTCTTC. Encoded protein: CASSDLAGAYNEQFF.